A single sample gave rise to the 21 T cell receptor beta chains below, sequenced in a study of neurological immune-mediated disorders. TCRdb analysed the 5' RACE reads with MiXCR anew, one entry per CDR3 protein. This sample has under 60,000 distinct CDR3 sequences, with around 25% found just once. Sequencing input: PBMCs. Receptors were obtained from a woman aged 65 to 85 in good health.

The table lists this clonotype with many counts. In DNA form, the CDR3 reads TGTGCCATCAGCCCCCAGGGATATGAGCAGTTCTTC. Its protein is CAISPQGYEQFF. The V gene is TRBV10-3, the J gene TRBJ2-1; D perhaps matches TRBD1 (5 bases). Germline CDR1 and CDR2: ENHRY and SYGVKD. Trimming took 6 bases from V and 8 from J, leaving 11 bases between them. The length of the CDR3 is 12 residues.

This clonotype was detected ten times or more. The chain has TRBV15 and TRBJ2-1; D is ambiguous. Trimming cost V 0 bases and J 4 bases, with 13 bases left between them. The CDR3 runs to 16 residues. From germline, CDR1 is LNHNV and CDR2 YYDKDF (reference sequence). CDR3: CATSREVELVYNEQFF. The CDR3 DNA follows: TGTGCCACCAGCAGAGAGGTCGAATTAGTTTACAATGAGCAGTTCTTC. Filled out from reference TRBV15 and TRBJ2-1, the complete variable domain reads DAMVIQNPRYQVTQFGKPVTLSCSQTLNHNVMYWYQQKSSQAPKLLFHYYDKDFNNEADTPDNFQSRRPNTSFCFLDIRSPGLGDTAMYLCATSREVELVYNEQFFGPGTRLTVL.

This clonotype was observed many times. This chain connects TRBV7-8 to TRBJ2-3, with D uncertain. Germline-derived CDR1 and CDR2 are SGHVS and FQNEAQ. The CDR3 extends over 11 amino acids. V was cut by 3 bases and J by 3 bases, with 1 base left in between. The CDR3 is CASSFTDTQYF. The CDR3 region has the DNA TGTGCCAGCAGCTTTACAGATACGCAGTATTTT.

The rearrangement uses TRBV20-1 and TRBJ2-2, with D perhaps given as TRBD1 or TRBD2 (5 bases each). V lost 0 bases and J 4 bases, leaving 15 bases between the germline ends. Germline V CDR1 and CDR2: DFQATT, SNEGSKA (reference sequence). The CDR3 consists of 16 residues. The CDR3 region has the DNA TGCAGTGCTAGAGATCAAAGGGACGGACTCACCGGGGAGCTGTTTTTT. It encodes CSARDQRDGLTGELFF.

This clonotype was detected a few times. The V call is TRBV14, the J call TRBJ2-5, with D possibly matching TRBD1 (6 bases). Germline CDR1 reads SGHDN; CDR2 reads FVKESK. The CDR3 spans 14 residues. Deletions cut 5 bases from V and 4 bases from J, with 14 bases between. The CDR3 nucleotides are TGTGCCAGCAGCTGGGGGACAAGTTCAGAGACCCAGTACTTC. As protein: CASSWGTSSETQYF.

The chain links TRBV5-1 to TRBJ2-5, with 9 bases that match TRBD2. In germline, CDR1 is SGHRS, CDR2 YFSETQ. This CDR3 has 17 residues. The J segment lost 5 bases and the V segment lost 0 bases, leaving 11 bases of the junction unmatched. CDR3 amino acids: CASSLGLAGPSGETQYF. In nucleotides, the CDR3 is TGCGCCAGCAGCTTGGGGCTAGCGGGACCATCTGGGGAGACCCAGTACTTC.

This clonotype was seen ten or more times. The chain employs TRBV5-6 and TRBJ2-3, with 13 bases aligning to TRBD2. Per the germline V gene, CDR1 is SGHDT and CDR2 is YYEEEE. The length of the CDR3 is 17 residues. The V and J ends lost 4 bases and 3 bases, in that order; junction bases with no gene match: 8. The CDR3 DNA follows: TGTGCCAGCAGCCTCTGGACTAGCGGGAGAAGTACAGATACGCAGTATTTT. Its protein product is CASSLWTSGRSTDTQYF.

The chain has TRBV7-6 and TRBJ1-1; D remains ambiguous. Germline CDR1 and CDR2: SGHVS and FNYEAQ. V was clipped by 5 bases and J by 4 bases, with 17 bases between them. CDR3 size: 15 residues. CDR3 bases: TGTGCCAGCAGCGCACGGACGGCCGAGACCACTGAAGCTTTCTTT. It translates to CASSARTAETTEAFF.

This clonotype was detected many times. The chain links TRBV20-1 to TRBJ1-1, with TRBD1 matching over 8 bases. Per germline, CDR1 DFQATT and CDR2 SNEGSKA (reference sequence). This CDR3 spans 13 amino acids. V shed 4 bases, J shed 7 bases, and the junction held 8 bases outside the gene matches. The CDR3 loop is CSAKGQGAVEAFF. CDR3 bases: TGCAGTGCTAAAGGGCAGGGGGCTGTTGAAGCTTTCTTT.

This clonotype was seen many times. This chain joins TRBV12-3 or TRBV12-4 and TRBJ2-7, with 11 positions matching TRBD2. Trimming took 6 bases from V and 7 from J; bases not matched to a gene: 11. There are 15 residues in the CDR3. CDR3 DNA: TGTGCCAGCAGGGTAGCGGGAGGGCGCGCGGGAGAGCAGTACTTC. It is translated as CASRVAGGRAGEQYF.

The chain links TRBV4-2 to TRBJ2-1; no clear D. CDR1 and CDR2 from the germline V gene are LGHNA and YNFKEQ. Trimming pared 4 bases from V and 3 bases from J, leaving 13 bases between. This CDR3 spans 15 amino acids. CDR3 DNA sequence: TGTGCCAGCAGCCGAGACACCCCCTTCTACAATGAGCAGTTCTTC. The encoded protein is CASSRDTPFYNEQFF.

This clonotype was seen ten or more times. The CDR3 region is CASSLGQPTEAFF. CDR3 nucleotides: TGCGCCAGCAGCTTGGGACAGCCCACTGAAGCTTTCTTT. The chain is built from TRBV5-1 and TRBJ1-1, with a weak D call TRBD1 (5 bases). V lost 0 bases and J 4 bases, leaving 7 bases between the germline ends. CDR1 is SGHRS and CDR2 is YFSETQ in the germline V gene. The CDR3 contains 13 residues.

The sample holds many counts of this clonotype. The chain uses TRBV20-1 and TRBJ2-7; 8 bases agree with TRBD1. With 3 bases clipped from V and 3 bases from J, the junction kept 7 bases outside the gene matches. Germline CDR1 is DFQATT and CDR2 is SNEGSKA (reference sequence). The CDR3 sequence is 14 residues long. The CDR3 sequence is CSAREQGGHYEQYF. CDR3 DNA sequence: TGCAGTGCTAGGGAACAGGGGGGCCACTACGAGCAGTACTTC.

The table lists this clonotype with many counts. The CDR3 region is CASSSAAGAEAFF. As DNA, the CDR3 is TGTGCCAGCAGCTCGGCGGCCGGCGCCGAAGCTTTCTTT. The chain combines TRBV7-6 with TRBJ1-1; no clear D gene. CDR3 length: 13 amino acids. V was pared by 4 bases and J by 8 bases, with 14 bases between. In germline, CDR1 is SGHVS, CDR2 FNYEAQ.

This clonotype was counted at least ten times. This chain uses TRBV5-1 with TRBJ2-4; the D gene could be TRBD1 or TRBD2 (6 bases each). The CDR3 sequence is 14 residues long. The ends were cut back, 4 bases at V and 3 bases at J, with 11 bases in the middle. The germline V gene has CDR1 SGHRS and CDR2 YFSETQ. In DNA form, the CDR3 reads TGCGCCAGCAGCCAACAGGGACTCAAAAACATTCAGTACTTC. Translation: CASSQQGLKNIQYF.

This chain connects TRBV7-2 to TRBJ1-1; 9 bases match TRBD1. Germline values: CDR1 SGHTA, CDR2 FQGNSA. There are 15 residues in the CDR3. J gave up 5 bases and V 2 bases, and 6 bases lay outside the gene matches. CDR3 DNA sequence: TGTGCCAGCAGCTTAAGGACAGGGGCTGGGACTGAAGCTTTCTTT. This gives the protein CASSLRTGAGTEAFF.

This clonotype came up many times. This sequence joins TRBV7-3 and TRBJ2-2; 7 bases agree with TRBD2. CDR1 SGHTA and CDR2 FQGTGA come from the germline V gene. Germline trimming cut 6 bases from V and 7 bases from J; bases unmatched to any gene: 8. The CDR3 is made up of 14 amino acids. The CDR3: CASSPSLAGGELFF. In DNA form, the CDR3 reads TGTGCCAGCAGTCCATCCTTAGCGGGCGGGGAGCTGTTTTTT.

This clonotype appeared many times. The V and J genes are TRBV28 and TRBJ2-7; no clear D gene. The CDR3 runs to 13 residues. Germline lookup yields CDR1 MDHEN and CDR2 SYDVKM. The ends were cut back, 6 bases at V and 2 bases at J, with 11 bases in the middle. The CDR3 is CASRQTNTYEQYF. CDR3 nucleotide sequence: TGTGCCAGCAGACAGACCAATACCTACGAGCAGTACTTC. The whole variable domain, remainder taken from reference TRBV28 and TRBJ2-7, is DVKVTQSSRYLVKRTGEKVFLECVQDMDHENMFWYRQDPGLGLRLIYFSYDVKMKEKGDIPEGYSVSREKKERFSLILESASTNQTSMYLCASRQTNTYEQYFGPGTRLTVT.

This clonotype was seen a few times. The genes are TRBV10-3 and TRBJ2-3; 12 bases line up with TRBD2. With 2 bases clipped from V and 6 bases from J, the junction kept 9 bases outside the gene matches. The CDR3 is made up of 17 amino acids. CDR1 is ENHRY, CDR2 SYGVKD, per germline. The CDR3 region is CAISEASGRGPSDTQYF. As DNA, the CDR3 is TGTGCCATCAGTGAGGCTAGCGGGAGGGGGCCCTCGGATACGCAGTATTTT.

The rearrangement joins TRBV14 to TRBJ2-1; D assignment may be TRBD1 or TRBD2 (6 bases each). The CDR3 totals 12 residues. Germline V CDR1 and CDR2: SGHDN, FVKESK. Between the trimmed V and J ends, which lost 4 bases and 15 bases, there was a span of 16 bases. Here the CDR3 DNA reads TGTGCCAGCAGCCGAAGTTGGGGGGCAGGGTTCTTC. It encodes CASSRSWGAGFF.

This clonotype has ten or more counts. The CDR3: CSARDYVRMNTEAFF. The CDR3 DNA reads as TGCAGTGCTAGAGATTACGTACGGATGAACACTGAAGCTTTCTTT. V is TRBV20-1 and J is TRBJ1-1; D is unclear. The V and J ends lost 0 bases and 0 bases respectively, with 11 bases between them. CDR3 size: 15 residues. Germline lookup yields CDR1 DFQATT and CDR2 SNEGSKA (reference sequence).